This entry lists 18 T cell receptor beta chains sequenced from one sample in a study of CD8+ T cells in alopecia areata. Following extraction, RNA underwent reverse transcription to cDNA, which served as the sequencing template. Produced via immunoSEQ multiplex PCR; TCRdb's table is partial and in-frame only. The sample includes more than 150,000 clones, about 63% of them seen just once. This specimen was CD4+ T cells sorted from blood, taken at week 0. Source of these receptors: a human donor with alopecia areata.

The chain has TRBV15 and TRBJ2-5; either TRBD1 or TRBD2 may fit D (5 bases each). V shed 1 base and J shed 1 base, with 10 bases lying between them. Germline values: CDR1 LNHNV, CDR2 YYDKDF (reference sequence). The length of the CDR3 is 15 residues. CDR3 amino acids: CATSRVGDLQETQYF. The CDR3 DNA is TGTGCCACCAGCAGAGTGGGGGACCTCCAAGAGACCCAGTACTTC.

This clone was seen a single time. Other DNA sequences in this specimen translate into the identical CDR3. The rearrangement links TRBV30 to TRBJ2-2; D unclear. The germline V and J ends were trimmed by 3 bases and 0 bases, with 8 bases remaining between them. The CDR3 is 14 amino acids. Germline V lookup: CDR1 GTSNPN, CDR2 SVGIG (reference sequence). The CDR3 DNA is TGTGCCTGGAGCGTCGGATCGAACACCGGGGAGCTGTTTTTT. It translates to CAWSVGSNTGELFF.

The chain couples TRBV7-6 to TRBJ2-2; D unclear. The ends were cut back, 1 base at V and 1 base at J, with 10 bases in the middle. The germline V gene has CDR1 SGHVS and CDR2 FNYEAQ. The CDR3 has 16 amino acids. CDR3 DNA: TGTGCCAGCAGCTTAGACGTTGGCAGGAACACCGGGGAGCTGTTTTTT. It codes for CASSLDVGRNTGELFF.

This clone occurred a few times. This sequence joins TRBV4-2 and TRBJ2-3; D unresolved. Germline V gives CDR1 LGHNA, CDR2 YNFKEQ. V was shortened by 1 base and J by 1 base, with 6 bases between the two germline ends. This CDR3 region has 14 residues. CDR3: CASSQVTGTDTQYF. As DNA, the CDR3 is TGTGCCAGCAGCCAAGTTACTGGCACAGATACGCAGTATTTT.

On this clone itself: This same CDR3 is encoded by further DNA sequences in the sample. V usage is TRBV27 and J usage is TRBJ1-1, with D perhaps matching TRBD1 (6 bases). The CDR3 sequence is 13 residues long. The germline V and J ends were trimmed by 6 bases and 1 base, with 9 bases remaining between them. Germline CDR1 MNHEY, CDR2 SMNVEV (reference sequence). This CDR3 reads CASRLTGNTEAFF. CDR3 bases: TGTGCCAGCAGATTGACAGGGAACACTGAAGCTTTCTTT.

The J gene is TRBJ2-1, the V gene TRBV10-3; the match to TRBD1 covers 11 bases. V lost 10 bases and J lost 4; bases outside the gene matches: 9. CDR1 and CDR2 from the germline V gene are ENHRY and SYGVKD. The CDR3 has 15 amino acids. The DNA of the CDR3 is TGTGCCAGCGGACCCGGACAGGGGGCTTACAATGAGCAGTTCTTC. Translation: CASGPGQGAYNEQFF.

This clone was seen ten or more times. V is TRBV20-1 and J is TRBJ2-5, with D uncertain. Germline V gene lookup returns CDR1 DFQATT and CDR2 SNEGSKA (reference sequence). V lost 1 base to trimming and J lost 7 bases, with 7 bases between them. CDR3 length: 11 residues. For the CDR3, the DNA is TGCAGTGCTAGAGTTTCTGGGACCCAGTACTTC. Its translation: CSARVSGTQYF.

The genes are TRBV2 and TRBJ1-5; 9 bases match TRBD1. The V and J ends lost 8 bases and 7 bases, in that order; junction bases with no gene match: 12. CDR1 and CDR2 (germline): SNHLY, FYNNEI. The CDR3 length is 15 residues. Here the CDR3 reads CASCPQGQGRQPQHF. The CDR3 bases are TGTGCCAGCTGCCCCCAAGGACAGGGGAGGCAGCCCCAGCATTTT.

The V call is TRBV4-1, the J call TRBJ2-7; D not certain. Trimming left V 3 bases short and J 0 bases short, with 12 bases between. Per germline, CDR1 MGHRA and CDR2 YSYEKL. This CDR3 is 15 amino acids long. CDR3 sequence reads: CASSHRASNSYEQYF. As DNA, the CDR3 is TGCGCCAGCAGCCACCGCGCCAGCAACTCCTACGAGCAGTACTTC.

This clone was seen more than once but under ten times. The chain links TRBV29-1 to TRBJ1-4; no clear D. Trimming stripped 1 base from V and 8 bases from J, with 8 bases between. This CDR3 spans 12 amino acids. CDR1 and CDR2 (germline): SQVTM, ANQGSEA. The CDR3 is CSVEGVREKLFF. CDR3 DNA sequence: TGCAGCGTTGAAGGGGTCCGGGAAAAACTGTTTTTT. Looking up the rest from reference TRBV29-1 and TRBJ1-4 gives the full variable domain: SAVISQKPSRDICQRGTSLTIQCQVDSQVTMMFWYRQQPGQSLTLIATANQGSEATYESGFVIDKFPISRPNLTFSTLTVSNMSPEDSSIYLCSVEGVREKLFFGSGTQLSVL.

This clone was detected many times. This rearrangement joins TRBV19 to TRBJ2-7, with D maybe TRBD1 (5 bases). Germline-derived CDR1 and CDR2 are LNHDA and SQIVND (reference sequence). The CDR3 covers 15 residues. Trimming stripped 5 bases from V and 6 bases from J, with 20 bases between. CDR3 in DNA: TGTGCCAGTAGTCGCAGCCTCCTACGGCAGGGCGAGCAGTACTTC. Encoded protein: CASSRSLLRQGEQYF.

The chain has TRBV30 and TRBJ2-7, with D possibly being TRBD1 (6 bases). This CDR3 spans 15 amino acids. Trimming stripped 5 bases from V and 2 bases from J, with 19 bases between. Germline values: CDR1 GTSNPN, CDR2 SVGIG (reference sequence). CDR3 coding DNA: TGTGCCTGGCGAACCGGGACACATAATCCCTACGAGCAGTACTTC. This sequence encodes CAWRTGTHNPYEQYF.

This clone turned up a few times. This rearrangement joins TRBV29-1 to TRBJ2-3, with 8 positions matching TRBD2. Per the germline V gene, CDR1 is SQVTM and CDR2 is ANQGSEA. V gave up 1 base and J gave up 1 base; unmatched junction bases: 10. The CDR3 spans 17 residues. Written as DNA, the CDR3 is TGCAGCGTTGAAGGTAGCGGGGCTTCGGTGGGCACAGATACGCAGTATTTT. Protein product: CSVEGSGASVGTDTQYF.

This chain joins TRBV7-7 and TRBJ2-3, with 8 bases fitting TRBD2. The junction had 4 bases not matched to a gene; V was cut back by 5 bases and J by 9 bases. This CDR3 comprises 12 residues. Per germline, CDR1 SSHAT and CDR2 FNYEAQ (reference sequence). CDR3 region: CASSPSGGTQYF. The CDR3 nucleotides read TGTGCCAGCAGCCCGAGCGGGGGAACGCAGTATTTT.

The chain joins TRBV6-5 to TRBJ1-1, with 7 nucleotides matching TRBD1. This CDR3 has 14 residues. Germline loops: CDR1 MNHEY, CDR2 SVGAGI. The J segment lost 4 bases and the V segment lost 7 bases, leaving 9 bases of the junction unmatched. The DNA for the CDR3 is TGTGCCAGCAAATGGGACAGTTCGTCCACTGAAGCTTTCTTT. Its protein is CASKWDSSSTEAFF.

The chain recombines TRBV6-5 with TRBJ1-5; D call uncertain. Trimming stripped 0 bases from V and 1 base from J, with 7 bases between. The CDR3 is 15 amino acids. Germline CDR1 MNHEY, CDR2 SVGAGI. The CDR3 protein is CASSYSSDSNQPQHF. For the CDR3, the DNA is TGTGCCAGCAGTTACTCTAGTGACAGCAATCAGCCCCAGCATTTT.

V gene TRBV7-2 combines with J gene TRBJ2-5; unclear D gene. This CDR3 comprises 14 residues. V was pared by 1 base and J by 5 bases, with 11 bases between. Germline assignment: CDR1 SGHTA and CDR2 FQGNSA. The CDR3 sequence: CASSLDRSWETQYF. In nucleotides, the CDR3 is TGTGCCAGCAGCTTAGATAGGTCCTGGGAGACCCAGTACTTC.

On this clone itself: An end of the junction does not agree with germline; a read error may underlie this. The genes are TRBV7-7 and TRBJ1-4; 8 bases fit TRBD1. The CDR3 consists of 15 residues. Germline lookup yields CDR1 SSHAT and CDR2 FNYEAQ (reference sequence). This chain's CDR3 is CASSLSGQVGEKLFF. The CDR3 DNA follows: TGTGCTAGCAGCTTATCGGGACAGGTCGGTGAAAAACTGTTTTTT.